The 24 T cell receptor beta chains presented below share a single source sample, sequenced in a study of response to subunit inactivated influenza vaccine. TCRdb analysed the RT-PCR reads with MiXCR anew, one entry per CDR3 protein. Of about 540,000 distinct CDR3 sequences in the sample, roughly a quarter are singletons; the top ten hold 2.5% to 3%. These same data were also listed under a study on T cells expressing NK-cell markers. From that second work: The authors made TCR beta cDNA libraries by 5'RACE template switching. This switching added a universal primer site and UMIs.

Source: CD4+ T cells sorted from PBMCs, taken approximately 13 days after vaccination. All receptors come from a man over 45 who received an inactivated influenza vaccine.

The rearrangement joins TRBV30 to TRBJ2-1; TRBD1 aligns across 7 bases. In germline, CDR1 is GTSNPN, CDR2 SVGIG (reference sequence). V lost 3 bases, J lost 4 bases, and 9 bases stayed unmatched. The CDR3 totals 15 residues. The CDR3 loop is CAWRDPGQKYNEQFF. CDR3 bases: TGTGCCTGGAGAGATCCGGGACAGAAATACAATGAGCAGTTCTTC.

The CDR3 DNA sequence: TGTGCCAGCAGCCAAGCGGCAGTCCAAGAGACCCAGTACTTC. Its protein is CASSQAAVQETQYF. The gene calls are TRBV2 and TRBJ2-5; D is perhaps TRBD2 (5 bases). Deletions cut 6 bases from V and 1 base from J, with 12 bases between. The V gene's germline CDR1 is SNHLY and CDR2 FYNNEI. The CDR3 loop spans 14 amino acids.

This chain links TRBV5-1 with TRBJ2-1; 11 bases line up with TRBD2. Looked up from germline, CDR1 is SGHRS and CDR2 is YFSETQ. The CDR3 covers 16 residues. V shed 2 bases and J 6 bases; nucleotides not matched to a gene: 7. CDR3 sequence: CASSFSTSGRPNEQFF. The CDR3 nucleotides are TGCGCCAGCAGCTTCTCAACTAGCGGGAGACCCAATGAGCAGTTCTTC.

The chain recombines TRBV6-6 with TRBJ1-1, with D maybe TRBD1 (6 bases). With 1 base removed from V and 10 bases from J, the gap between germline ends came to 13 bases. Germline CDR1 MNHNY, CDR2 SVGAGI (reference sequence). This CDR3 is built from 13 residues. As DNA, the CDR3 is TGTGCCAGCAGTTACTTAACAGGGATGGCAGCTTTCTTT. This sequence encodes CASSYLTGMAAFF.

The table lists this clonotype with a few counts. The rearrangement links TRBV20-1 to TRBJ1-1; possibly TRBD1 for D (5 bases). Per the germline V gene, CDR1 is DFQATT and CDR2 is SNEGSKA (reference sequence). V was cut by 3 bases and J by 1 base, with 12 bases left in between. The CDR3 totals 14 residues. The CDR3: CSASHNQGNTEAFF. DNA for the CDR3: TGCAGTGCTAGTCATAACCAGGGGAACACTGAAGCTTTCTTT.

The chain has TRBV18 and TRBJ1-1; D not resolved. The germline V gene has CDR1 KGHSH and CDR2 LQKENI. V was clipped by 3 bases and J by 1 base, with 9 bases between them. The CDR3 is 14 amino acids. CDR3 sequence (DNA): TGTGCCAGCTCACCGAATAATGGGAACACTGAAGCTTTCTTT. Its translation: CASSPNNGNTEAFF. Filled out from reference TRBV18 and TRBJ1-1, the complete variable domain reads NAGVMQNPRHLVRRRGQEARLRCSPMKGHSHVYWYRQLPEEGLKFMVYLQKENIIDESGMPKERFSAEFPKEGPSILRIQQVVRGDSAAYFCASSPNNGNTEAFFGQGTRLTVV.

This chain joins TRBV5-1 and TRBJ2-5; possibly TRBD1 or TRBD2 for D (5 bases each). The V and J ends lost 4 bases and 5 bases respectively, with 12 bases between them. CDR3 length: 13 amino acids. Germline V CDR1 and CDR2: SGHRS, YFSETQ. CDR3 loop: CASSGGIGETQYF. For the CDR3, the DNA is TGCGCCAGCAGCGGGGGTATCGGGGAGACCCAGTACTTC.

This clonotype appeared a few times. This sequence joins TRBV9 and TRBJ1-6; D not certain. V was pared by 3 bases and J by 7 bases, with 8 bases between. There are 13 residues in the CDR3. Germline assignment: CDR1 SGDLS and CDR2 YYNGEE. CDR3 region: CASSGEGNSPLHF. The CDR3 bases are TGTGCCAGCAGCGGCGAAGGGAATTCACCCCTCCACTTT.

This clonotype was observed a few times. The chain is built from TRBV6-1 and TRBJ2-2; TRBD1 agrees at 8 bases. The germline V gene has CDR1 MNHNS and CDR2 SASEGT. V dropped 6 bases and J dropped 3; count of bases not matched to a gene: 6. The CDR3 runs to 15 residues. CDR3 region: CASRRTGLDTGELFF. DNA of the CDR3: TGTGCCAGCAGGCGGACAGGGCTTGACACCGGGGAGCTGTTTTTT.

This clonotype has only a few counts. The V call is TRBV6-5, the J call TRBJ1-1, with D possibly matching TRBD1 (6 bases). The V gene lost 0 bases and the J gene lost 5 bases, with 10 bases spanning the gap. CDR3 length equals 14 residues. The germline V gene encodes CDR1 MNHEY and CDR2 SVGAGI. The CDR3 protein is CASSYSSGQTEAFF. DNA of the CDR3: TGTGCCAGCAGTTACTCGAGTGGACAGACTGAAGCTTTCTTT.

This clonotype was recorded only once. The chain has TRBV2 and TRBJ2-7; D possibly corresponds to TRBD2 (5 bases). Germline CDR1 reads SNHLY; CDR2 reads FYNNEI. The CDR3 runs 13 residues. V was clipped by 6 bases and J by 8 bases, with 17 bases between them. CDR3 amino acids: CASRRFGVPQQYF. The CDR3 DNA follows: TGTGCCAGCAGGCGTTTCGGGGTTCCCCAGCAGTACTTC.

This clonotype was counted between two and nine times. The chain employs TRBV5-1 and TRBJ1-4; D may be TRBD1 (6 bases). The V and J ends lost 4 bases and 8 bases respectively, with 18 bases between them. The germline CDR1 and CDR2 sequences are SGHRS and YFSETQ. This CDR3 spans 15 amino acids. CDR3 sequence: CASSTTGQRGEKLFF. The CDR3 coding sequence is TGCGCCAGCAGCACAACAGGGCAGAGGGGAGAAAAACTGTTTTTT.

This clonotype was seen a few times. The genes are TRBV4-1 and TRBJ2-3; D unresolved. This CDR3 is built from 15 residues. The ends were cut back, 1 base at V and 4 bases at J, with 12 bases in the middle. Germline lookup yields CDR1 MGHRA and CDR2 YSYEKL. The CDR3 bases are TGCGCCAGCAGCCAAGCGCCCGCAGCGTCAGATACGCAGTATTTT. Translating gives CASSQAPAASDTQYF.

V usage is TRBV18 and J usage is TRBJ1-6; D not certain. V gave up 3 bases and J gave up 5 bases, with 14 bases separating them. The germline CDR1 and CDR2 sequences are KGHSH and LQKENI. The CDR3 spans 16 residues. CDR3 bases: TGTGCCAGCTCACCTCGCCGCCCGGGCGATAATTCACCCCTCCACTTT. Translated: CASSPRRPGDNSPLHF.

V usage is TRBV28 and J usage is TRBJ1-6; D remains unclear. Germline CDR1 reads MDHEN; CDR2 reads SYDVKM. V shed 4 bases and J shed 6 bases, with 13 bases lying between them. This CDR3 is built from 15 residues. The CDR3 DNA follows: TGTGCCAGCAGTTATCGACCCGGAGGTAATTCACCCCTCCACTTT. As protein: CASSYRPGGNSPLHF.

The J gene is TRBJ2-1, the V gene TRBV18; TRBD2 might be the D (6 bases). Trimming pared 4 bases from V and 4 bases from J, leaving 23 bases between. Germline V gene data show CDR1 as KGHSH and CDR2 as LQKENI. This CDR3 region has 18 residues. The DNA for the CDR3 is TGTGCCAGCTCACTAGGGGCCGGCGGCGGGATACGTTACAATGAGCAGTTCTTC. Translation gives CASSLGAGGGIRYNEQFF.

The chain employs TRBV20-1 and TRBJ2-3; TRBD1 or TRBD2 may be the D gene (6 bases each). The V and J ends lost 5 bases and 1 base respectively, with 16 bases between them. The CDR3 consists of 15 residues. Germline CDR1 reads DFQATT; CDR2 reads SNEGSKA (reference sequence). In DNA form, the CDR3 reads TGCAGTGCTCAGGACCCGGGGGCGGGCACAGATACGCAGTATTTT. This sequence encodes CSAQDPGAGTDTQYF.

The V call is TRBV6-2 or TRBV6-3, the J call TRBJ1-1; D is perhaps TRBD1 (6 bases). This CDR3 is built from 11 residues. CDR1 is MNHEY and CDR2 is SVGEGT in the germline V gene. Trimming took off 8 bases at V and 11 bases at J, with 15 bases between the two ends. The CDR3 nucleotides read TGTGCCAGCGGACGGGGGGCTTCGGCTTTCTTT. Amino acid sequence: CASGRGASAFF.

In its sample, this clonotype was seen a few times. This chain links TRBV12-3 or TRBV12-4 with TRBJ1-1, with no clear D. The CDR3 length is 12 residues. With 0 bases removed from V and 7 bases from J, the gap between germline ends came to 6 bases. This CDR3 is CASSLARREAFF. In DNA form, the CDR3 reads TGTGCCAGCAGTTTAGCCCGCCGTGAAGCTTTCTTT.

The gene calls are TRBV10-1 and TRBJ2-7, with unresolved D. Germline CDR1 WNHNN, CDR2 SYGVQD (reference sequence). The V end lost 0 bases, the J end lost 6 bases, and 6 bases lay between the germline ends. This CDR3 has 12 amino acids. The CDR3 sequence: CASSESTGEQYF. The DNA of the CDR3 is TGCGCCAGCAGTGAGTCGACGGGCGAGCAGTACTTC.

The V gene is TRBV29-1, the J gene TRBJ2-5, with 8 positions matching TRBD2. The germline V gene has CDR1 SQVTM and CDR2 ANQGSEA. This CDR3 is 15 amino acids long. Trimming took 5 bases from V and 2 from J; bases not matched to a gene: 10. The CDR3 spells CSVRRRGAYQETQYF. Written as DNA, the CDR3 is TGCAGCGTTCGACGGCGGGGGGCTTATCAAGAGACCCAGTACTTC.

This clonotype was seen more than once but under ten times. V is TRBV30 and J is TRBJ2-3, with TRBD2 matching over 10 bases. Germline V gene data show CDR1 as GTSNPN and CDR2 as SVGIG (reference sequence). The CDR3 consists of 17 residues. After removal of 1 base from V and 2 bases from J, the junction contained 9 bases not matched to a gene. CDR3 loop: CAWSALRTSGYTDTQYF. The CDR3 DNA is TGTGCCTGGAGTGCACTAAGGACTAGCGGATACACAGATACGCAGTATTTT.

The chain links TRBV15 to TRBJ2-3; no reliable D call. Trimming removed 3 bases from V and 4 bases from J, with 20 bases in between. Germline assignment: CDR1 LNHNV and CDR2 YYDKDF (reference sequence). The CDR3 extends over 17 amino acids. The CDR3 nucleotides read TGTGCCACCAGCAGGGCCGGGTTCACCTCCGGCCCAGATACGCAGTATTTT. Residues: CATSRAGFTSGPDTQYF.

This clonotype appeared a few times. V usage is TRBV14 and J usage is TRBJ2-7, with 7 bases that match TRBD2. The CDR3 has 15 residues. CDR1 and CDR2 from the germline V gene are SGHDN and FVKESK. Unmatched junction bases numbered 11, after V lost 4 bases and J lost 5 bases. The CDR3 bases are TGTGCCAGCAGCCTCCGGGACTACACCGCCGACGAGCAGTACTTC. Its protein product is CASSLRDYTADEQYF.